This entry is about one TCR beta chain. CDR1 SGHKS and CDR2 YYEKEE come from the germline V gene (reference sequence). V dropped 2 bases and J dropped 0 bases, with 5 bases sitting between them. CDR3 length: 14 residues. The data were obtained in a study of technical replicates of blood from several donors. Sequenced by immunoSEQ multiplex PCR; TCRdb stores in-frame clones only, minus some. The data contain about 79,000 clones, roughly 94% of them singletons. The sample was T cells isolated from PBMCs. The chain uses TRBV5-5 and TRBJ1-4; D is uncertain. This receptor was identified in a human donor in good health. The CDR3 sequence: CASSFLTTNEKLFF. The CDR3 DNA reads TGTGCCAGCAGCTTCCTAACAACTAATGAAAAACTGTTTTTT.